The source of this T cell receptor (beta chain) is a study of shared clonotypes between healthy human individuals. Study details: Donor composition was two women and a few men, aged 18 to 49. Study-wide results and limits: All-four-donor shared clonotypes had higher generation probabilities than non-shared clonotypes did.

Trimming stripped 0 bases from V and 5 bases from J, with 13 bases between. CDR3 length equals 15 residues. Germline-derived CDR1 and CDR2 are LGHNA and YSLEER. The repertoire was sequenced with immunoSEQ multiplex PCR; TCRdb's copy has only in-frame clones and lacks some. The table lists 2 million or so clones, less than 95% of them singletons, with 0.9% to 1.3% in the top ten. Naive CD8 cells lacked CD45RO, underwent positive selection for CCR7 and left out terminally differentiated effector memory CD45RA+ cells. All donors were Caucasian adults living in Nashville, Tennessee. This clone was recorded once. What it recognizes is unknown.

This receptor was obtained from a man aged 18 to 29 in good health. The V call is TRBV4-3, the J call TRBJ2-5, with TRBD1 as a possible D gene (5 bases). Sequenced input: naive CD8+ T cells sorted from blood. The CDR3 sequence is CASSQDWGPGETQYF. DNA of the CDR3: TGCGCCAGCAGCCAAGATTGGGGCCCCGGGGAGACCCAGTACTTC.